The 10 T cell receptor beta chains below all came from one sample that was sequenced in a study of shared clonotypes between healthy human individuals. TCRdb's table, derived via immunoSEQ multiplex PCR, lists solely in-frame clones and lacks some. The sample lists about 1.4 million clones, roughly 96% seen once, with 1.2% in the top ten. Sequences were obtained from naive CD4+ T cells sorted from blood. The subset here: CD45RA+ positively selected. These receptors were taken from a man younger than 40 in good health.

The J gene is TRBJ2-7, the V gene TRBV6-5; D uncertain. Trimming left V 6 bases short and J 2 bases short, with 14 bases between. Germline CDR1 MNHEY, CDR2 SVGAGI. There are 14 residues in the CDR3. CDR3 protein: CASSYDRPPYEQYF. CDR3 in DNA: TGTGCCAGCAGCTATGATAGGCCACCCTACGAGCAGTACTTC.

The CDR3 sequence: CASRPDTGVGTEAFF. CDR3 nucleotides: TGTGCCAGCAGACCCGACACAGGGGTTGGCACTGAAGCTTTCTTT. This chain links TRBV7-9 with TRBJ1-1; 7 bases agree with TRBD1. Per the germline V gene, CDR1 is SEHNR and CDR2 is FQNEAQ (reference sequence). J lost 4 bases, V lost 6 bases, and 11 bases had no gene match. The CDR3 loop spans 15 amino acids.

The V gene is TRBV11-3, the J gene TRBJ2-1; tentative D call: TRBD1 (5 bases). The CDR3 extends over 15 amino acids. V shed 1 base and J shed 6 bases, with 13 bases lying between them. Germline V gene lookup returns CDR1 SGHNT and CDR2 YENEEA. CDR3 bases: TGTGCCAGCAGCTTAGGTCGCAGGGTTTCCAATGAGCAGTTCTTC. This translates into CASSLGRRVSNEQFF.

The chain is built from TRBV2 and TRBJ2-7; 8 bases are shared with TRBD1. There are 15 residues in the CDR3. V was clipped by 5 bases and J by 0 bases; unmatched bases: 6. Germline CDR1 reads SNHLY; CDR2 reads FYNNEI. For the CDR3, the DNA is TGTGCCAGCAGTAGACAGGGGATGAGCTCCTACGAGCAGTACTTC. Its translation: CASSRQGMSSYEQYF.

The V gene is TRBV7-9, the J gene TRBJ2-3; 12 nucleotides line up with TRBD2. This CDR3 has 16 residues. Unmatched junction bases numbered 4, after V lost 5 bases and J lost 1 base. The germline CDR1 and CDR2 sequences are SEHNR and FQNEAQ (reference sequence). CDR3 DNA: TGTGCCAGCAGCCCTCCTAGCGGGAGGGGCACAGATACGCAGTATTTT. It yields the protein CASSPPSGRGTDTQYF.

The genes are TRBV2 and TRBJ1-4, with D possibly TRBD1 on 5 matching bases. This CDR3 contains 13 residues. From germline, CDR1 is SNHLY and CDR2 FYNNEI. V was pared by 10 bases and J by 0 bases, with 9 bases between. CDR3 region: CATVGATNEKLFF. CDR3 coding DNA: TGTGCCACAGTAGGGGCAACTAATGAAAAACTGTTTTTT. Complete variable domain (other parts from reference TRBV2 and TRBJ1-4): EPEVTQTPSHQVTQMGQEVILRCVPISNHLYFYWYRQILGQKVEFLVSFYNNEISEKSEIFDDQFSVERPDGSNFTLKIRSTKLEDSAMYFCATVGATNEKLFFGSGTQLSVL.

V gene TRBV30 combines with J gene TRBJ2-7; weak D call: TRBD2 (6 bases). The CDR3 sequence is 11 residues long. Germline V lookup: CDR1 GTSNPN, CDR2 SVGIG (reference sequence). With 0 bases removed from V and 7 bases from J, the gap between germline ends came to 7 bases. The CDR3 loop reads CAWSVGREQYF. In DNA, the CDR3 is TGTGCCTGGAGTGTTGGGAGGGAGCAGTACTTC.

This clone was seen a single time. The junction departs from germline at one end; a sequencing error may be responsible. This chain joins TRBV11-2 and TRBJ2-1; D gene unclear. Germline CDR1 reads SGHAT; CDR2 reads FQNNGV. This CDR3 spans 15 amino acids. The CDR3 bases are TGTGCCAGCAGCCCGACGGGTCGCTCCGACAATGAGCAGTTCTTC. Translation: CASSPTGRSDNEQFF.

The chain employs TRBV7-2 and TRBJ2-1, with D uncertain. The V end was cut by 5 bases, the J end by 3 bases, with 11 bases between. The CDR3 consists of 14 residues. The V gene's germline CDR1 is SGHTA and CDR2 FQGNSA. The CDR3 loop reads CASSPLAVYNEQFF. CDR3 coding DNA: TGTGCCAGCAGCCCCTTGGCAGTCTACAATGAGCAGTTCTTC.

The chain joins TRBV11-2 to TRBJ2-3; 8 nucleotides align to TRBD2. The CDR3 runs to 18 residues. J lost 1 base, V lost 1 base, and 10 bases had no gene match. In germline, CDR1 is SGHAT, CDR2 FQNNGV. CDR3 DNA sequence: TGTGCCAGCAGCTTAGTTCGGAGACAGCGGGGGCGCACAGATACGCAGTATTTT. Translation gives CASSLVRRQRGRTDTQYF.